Given below is one T cell receptor (beta chain) in context. Its antigen is as yet unknown. Germline V gives CDR1 WSHSY, CDR2 SAAADI. Trimming removed 2 bases from V and 0 bases from J, with 10 bases in between. The CDR3 is 15 amino acids. The data are from a study of shared clonotypes between healthy human individuals. Study-wide results and limits: Generally, naive subsets came out with larger estimated richness than memory subsets.

Using immunoSEQ multiplex PCR, the repertoire was profiled, and TCRdb retains in-frame clones only, with some absent. The sample includes around 640,000 clones, approximately 96% of them seen just once. In the naive CD8 group, cells lacked CD45RO and were positively selected for CCR7, so terminally differentiated effector memory CD45RA+ cells were left out. The chain carries TRBV10-2 and TRBJ1-1; D unclear. The receptor's source is a woman in her twenties or thirties in good health. Material: naive CD8+ T cells sorted from blood. The CDR3 spells CASSEIEYMNTEAFF. Here the CDR3 DNA reads TGCGCCAGCAGTGAGATAGAATACATGAACACTGAAGCTTTCTTT.